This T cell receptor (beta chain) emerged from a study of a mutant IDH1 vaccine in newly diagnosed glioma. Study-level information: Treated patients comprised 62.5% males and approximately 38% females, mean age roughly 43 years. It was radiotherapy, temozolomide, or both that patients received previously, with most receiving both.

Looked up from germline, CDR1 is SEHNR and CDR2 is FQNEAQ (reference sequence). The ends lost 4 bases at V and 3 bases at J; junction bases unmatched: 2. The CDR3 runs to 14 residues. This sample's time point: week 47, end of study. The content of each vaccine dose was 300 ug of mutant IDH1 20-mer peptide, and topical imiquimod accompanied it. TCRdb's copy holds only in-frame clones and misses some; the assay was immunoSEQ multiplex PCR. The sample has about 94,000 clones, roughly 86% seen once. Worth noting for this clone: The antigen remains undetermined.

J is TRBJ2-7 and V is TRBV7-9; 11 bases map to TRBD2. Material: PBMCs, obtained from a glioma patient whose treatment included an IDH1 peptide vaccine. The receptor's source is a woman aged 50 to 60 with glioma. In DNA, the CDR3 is TGTGCCAGCAGCTCCGGGACTAGCGGCTACGAGCAGTACTTC. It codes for CASSSGTSGYEQYF.